The 24 T cell receptor beta chains listed next were all sequenced from one sample in a study of cytomegalovirus exposure and HLA in healthy donors. PCR employed 60 Vbeta and 13 Jbeta primers. Assay used: immunoSEQ multiplex PCR; TCRdb lists only in-frame clones, some missing. The sample carries around 130,000 clones, about 85% recorded once. The sample taken for sequencing was PBMCs. The source of these receptors is a woman aged 30 to 39 in good health and CMV-seropositive.

This rearrangement joins TRBV7-2 to TRBJ1-1; 8 positions agree with TRBD1. The junction had 6 bases not matched to a gene; V was cut back by 6 bases and J by 0 bases. There are 15 residues in the CDR3. The germline gives CDR1 SGHTA, CDR2 FQGNSA. The CDR3 reads CASRPDRDMNTEAFF. As DNA, the CDR3 is TGTGCCAGCAGACCGGACAGGGACATGAACACTGAAGCTTTCTTT.

This clone was detected once. The V gene is TRBV2, the J gene TRBJ1-3, with D unclear. The end of the DNA is better explained by TRBJ2-2, so the J call may be wrong. CDR3 length: 13 amino acids. Per germline, CDR1 SNHLY and CDR2 FYNNEI. In DNA form, the CDR3 reads TGTGCCAGCAGCCAGGCGAACACCGGGGAGCTGTTTTTT. Translated, it gives CASSQANTGELFF.

The genes are TRBV28 and TRBJ1-5, with D unclear. The V end was cut by 4 bases, the J end by 3 bases, with 10 bases between. The germline gives CDR1 MDHEN, CDR2 SYDVKM. The CDR3 is 14 residues long. CDR3 in amino acids: CASSWWAANQPQHF. The CDR3, as DNA: TGTGCCAGCAGTTGGTGGGCAGCCAATCAGCCCCAGCATTTT.

J is TRBJ1-3 and V is TRBV6-6; D might be TRBD1 (5 bases). Trimming took off 6 bases at V and 0 bases at J, with 15 bases between the two ends. The length of the CDR3 is 16 residues. Germline CDR1 and CDR2: MNHNY and SVGAGI (reference sequence). The chain's CDR3 is CASRPSDSSSGNTIYF. The CDR3 DNA is TGTGCCAGCAGGCCATCAGACAGCAGCTCTGGAAACACCATATATTTT.

The chain has TRBV6-4 and TRBJ2-1; D perhaps matches TRBD2 (5 bases). The CDR3 consists of 14 residues. CDR1 is MRHNA, CDR2 SNTAGT, per germline. V was shortened by 0 bases and J by 6 bases, with 9 bases between the two germline ends. The CDR3 nucleotides are TGTGCCAGCAGTGACTCGAACGGGGTCAATGAGCAGTTCTTC. Residues: CASSDSNGVNEQFF.

The genes are TRBV29-1 and TRBJ2-3, with D perhaps TRBD1 (7 bases). Germline CDR1 and CDR2: SQVTM and ANQGSEA. CDR3 length: 14 amino acids. Trimming pared 3 bases from V and 1 base from J, leaving 11 bases between. Here the CDR3 reads CSVDQGEGTDTQYF. The CDR3 DNA sequence: TGCAGCGTTGATCAGGGGGAGGGCACAGATACGCAGTATTTT.

This clone was seen just once. This chain uses TRBV7-9 with TRBJ1-1; D is perhaps TRBD1 (6 bases). Germline V CDR1 and CDR2: SEHNR, FQNEAQ (reference sequence). The CDR3 totals 16 residues. V dropped 5 bases and J dropped 6 bases, with 22 bases sitting between them. The CDR3 protein is CASSPSPQGSGPEAFF. The CDR3 region has the DNA TGTGCCAGCAGCCCCTCTCCACAGGGTTCGGGACCTGAAGCTTTCTTT.

The genes are TRBV5-1 and TRBJ2-1, with D possibly matching TRBD2 (5 bases). CDR1 SGHRS and CDR2 YFSETQ come from the germline V gene. The V end lost 5 bases, the J end lost 3 bases, and 9 bases lay between the germline ends. The CDR3 is 13 residues long. CDR3 amino acids: CASRRAGYNEQFF. The DNA of the CDR3 is TGCGCCAGCAGGAGGGCAGGCTACAATGAGCAGTTCTTC. The entire variable domain, with the rest obtained from reference TRBV5-1 and TRBJ2-1, is as follows: KAGVTQTPRYLIKTRGQQVTLSCSPISGHRSVSWYQQTPGQGLQFLFEYFSETQRNKGNFPGRFSGRQFSNSRSEMNVSTLELGDSALYLCASRRAGYNEQFFGPGTRLTVL.

The chain joins TRBV11-3 to TRBJ2-3, with 8 bases identical to TRBD1. Germline V gene lookup returns CDR1 SGHNT and CDR2 YENEEA. After removal of 5 bases from V and 4 bases from J, the junction contained 8 bases not matched to a gene. This CDR3 contains 15 residues. CDR3 sequence reads: CASSNRGNSPDTQYF. The DNA of the CDR3 is TGTGCCAGCAGCAACAGGGGGAACAGCCCAGATACGCAGTATTTT. Looking up the rest from reference TRBV11-3 and TRBJ2-3 gives the full variable domain: EAGVVQSPRYKIIEKKQPVAFWCNPISGHNTLYWYLQNLGQGPELLIRYENEEAVDDSQLPKDRFSAERLKGVDSTLKIQPAELGDSAVYLCASSNRGNSPDTQYFGPGTRLTVL.

V is TRBV5-1 and J is TRBJ2-1; TRBD2 matches 9 bases. This CDR3 comprises 18 residues. With 3 bases clipped from V and 4 bases from J, the junction kept 14 bases outside the gene matches. The germline gives CDR1 SGHRS, CDR2 YFSETQ. In DNA, the CDR3 is TGCGCCAGCAGCTACTTAGGACTAGCGACCACTATTTACAATGAGCAGTTCTTC. Amino acids: CASSYLGLATTIYNEQFF.

This chain's CDR3 is CASSLRTSGGGTGELFF. In DNA form, the CDR3 reads TGCGCCAGCAGCTTGAGGACTAGCGGGGGCGGCACCGGGGAGCTGTTTTTT. This rearrangement joins TRBV5-1 to TRBJ2-2, with TRBD2 identical over 13 bases. V lost 1 base, J lost 4 bases, and 4 bases stayed unmatched. From germline, CDR1 is SGHRS and CDR2 YFSETQ. The CDR3 runs 17 residues.

The rearrangement uses TRBV11-2 and TRBJ1-2; tentative D call: TRBD1 (6 bases). Germline CDR1 SGHAT, CDR2 FQNNGV. The length of the CDR3 is 13 residues. V was cut by 4 bases and J by 9 bases, with 15 bases left in between. The CDR3 DNA sequence: TGTGCCAGCAGCTCCAGGACCTGGGACAGCTACACCTTC. It specifies CASSSRTWDSYTF.

V and J are TRBV28 and TRBJ2-3; D is perhaps TRBD1 (5 bases). Trimming took 8 bases from V and 3 from J, leaving 27 bases between them. Germline assignment: CDR1 MDHEN and CDR2 SYDVKM. The CDR3 contains 18 residues. The CDR3 DNA follows: TGTGCCAGCCGCCTCCCAGGGCTTATGGCCTTAGAGACAGATACGCAGTATTTT. Amino acids: CASRLPGLMALETDTQYF.

The chain uses TRBV28 and TRBJ2-7; D may be TRBD1 (6 bases). Trimming took off 5 bases at V and 4 bases at J, with 12 bases between the two ends. This CDR3 is 13 amino acids long. The germline CDR1 and CDR2 sequences are MDHEN and SYDVKM. CDR3 coding DNA: TGTGCCAGCAGTCAAACAGGGAATTACGAGCAGTACTTC. It translates to CASSQTGNYEQYF.

J is TRBJ2-7 and V is TRBV9; a weak D match, TRBD1 (5 bases). V lost 4 bases and J 5 bases, leaving 16 bases between the germline ends. The CDR3 consists of 14 residues. CDR1 is SGDLS, CDR2 YYNGEE, per germline. The DNA of the CDR3 is TGTGCCAGCAGCTCCGCAGGGATGACCCACGAGCAGTACTTC. It specifies CASSSAGMTHEQYF.

The V gene is TRBV29-1, the J gene TRBJ2-5, with a weak D call TRBD1 (5 bases). Germline V CDR1 and CDR2: SQVTM, ANQGSEA. The CDR3 totals 11 residues. V was shortened by 6 bases and J by 5 bases, with 10 bases between the two germline ends. Here the CDR3 DNA reads TGCAGCGTGGGGCCTTGGGAGACCCAGTACTTC. It codes for CSVGPWETQYF.

The sample holds a few counts of this clone. The rearrangement uses TRBV5-1 and TRBJ1-1, with 7 positions matching TRBD1. Trimming took 1 base from V and 3 from J; bases not matched to a gene: 12. Germline values: CDR1 SGHRS, CDR2 YFSETQ. The CDR3 consists of 17 residues. The CDR3 sequence: CASSLMGTGVFDTEAFF. The CDR3 DNA reads TGCGCCAGCAGCTTGATGGGAACAGGGGTGTTCGACACTGAAGCTTTCTTT.

For the CDR3, the DNA is TGTGCCAGCAACCCTTTGGACAGTTTTAATTCACCCCTCCACTTT. Its translation: CASNPLDSFNSPLHF. The rearrangement links TRBV27 to TRBJ1-6; tentative D call: TRBD1 (6 bases). From germline, CDR1 is MNHEY and CDR2 SMNVEV (reference sequence). The CDR3 is made up of 15 amino acids. The V gene lost 7 bases and the J gene lost 6 bases, with 16 bases spanning the gap.

The chain has TRBV7-2 and TRBJ1-2; 7 nucleotides agree with TRBD1. Germline CDR1 and CDR2: SGHTA and FQGNSA. V lost 5 bases and J lost 4; bases outside the gene matches: 1. This CDR3 has 12 residues. The CDR3 loop is CASSRQGYGYTF. Written as DNA, the CDR3 is TGTGCCAGCAGCAGACAGGGCTATGGCTACACCTTC.

V is TRBV28 and J is TRBJ2-1; TRBD1 matches at 7 bases. The CDR3 totals 13 residues. Germline V gene sequence: CDR1 MDHEN, CDR2 SYDVKM. Trimming removed 2 bases from V and 6 bases from J; junction bases left unmatched: 1. The CDR3 DNA follows: TGTGCCAGCAGTTTACAGGGGGTCAATGAGCAGTTCTTC. This sequence encodes CASSLQGVNEQFF.

The chain links TRBV5-1 to TRBJ1-3; the D is unclear. V was clipped by 6 bases and J by 3 bases, with 13 bases between them. The CDR3 spans 14 residues. Germline V gene sequence: CDR1 SGHRS, CDR2 YFSETQ. As DNA, the CDR3 is TGCGCCAGCACCCTGGGAGTTCATGGAAACACCATATATTTT. Protein sequence: CASTLGVHGNTIYF.

The chain links TRBV4-2 to TRBJ1-4; D is ambiguous. The CDR3 has 19 residues. The V end was cut by 0 bases, the J end by 0 bases, with 17 bases between. The germline V gene encodes CDR1 LGHNA and CDR2 YNFKEQ. The CDR3 reads CASSQERAGPFATNEKLFF. CDR3 in DNA: TGTGCCAGCAGCCAAGAGAGGGCAGGCCCTTTTGCAACTAATGAAAAACTGTTTTTT.

The CDR3 is CATSRPDRSYEQYF. CDR3 sequence (DNA): TGCGCCACCTCCCGCCCCGACAGGTCCTACGAGCAGTACTTC. The chain joins TRBV10-2 to TRBJ2-7; maybe TRBD1 (6 bases). V was shortened by 10 bases and J by 1 base, with 17 bases between the two germline ends. This CDR3 comprises 14 residues. Germline CDR1 WSHSY, CDR2 SAAADI.

The genes are TRBV7-7 and TRBJ1-3; 9 bases fit TRBD1. Per the germline V gene, CDR1 is SSHAT and CDR2 is FNYEAQ (reference sequence). V was pared by 2 bases and J by 8 bases, with 4 bases of the junction left unmatched. The CDR3 has 14 amino acids. The DNA for the CDR3 is TGTGCCAGCAGCTTACCGGGACAGGGTCACACCATATATTTT. Translation: CASSLPGQGHTIYF. The full variable domain, in which reference TRBV7-7 and TRBJ1-3 provide the parts outside the CDR3, is GAGVSQSPRYKVTKRGQDVTLRCDPISSHATLYWYQQALGQGPEFLTYFNYEAQPDKSGLPSDRFSAERPEGSISTLTIQRTEQRDSAMYRCASSLPGQGHTIYFGEGSWLTVV.